The 5 T cell receptor beta chains in this list originate from one sample, sequenced in a study of blood T cells in healthy people across ages. PCR was performed a second time for 7 to 11 cycles using a sample-barcoded 5' primer and a J-beta primer mix. TCRdb re-analysed the 5' RACE reads in MiXCR, keeping a single row per CDR3 protein. The sample contains 1.4 million or so distinct CDR3 sequences, 42% of which appear only once. What was sequenced was blood. The source of these receptors is a woman between 18 and 29 years old in good health.

In its sample, this clonotype was seen a few times. This sequence joins TRBV10-3 and TRBJ1-2, with D possibly matching TRBD1 (5 bases). Germline V gives CDR1 ENHRY, CDR2 SYGVKD. The CDR3 sequence is 15 residues long. Deletions cut 3 bases from V and 2 bases from J, with 13 bases between. The DNA of the CDR3 is TGTGCCATCAGTGACTCCTGGGGGGAGAACTATGGCTACACCTTC. This translates into CAISDSWGENYGYTF.

The sample holds many counts of this clonotype. The rearrangement joins TRBV7-9 to TRBJ2-1; a weak D match, TRBD2 (5 bases). The CDR3 length is 14 residues. V shed 5 bases and J shed 6 bases, with 14 bases lying between them. Germline CDR1 is SEHNR and CDR2 is FQNEAQ (reference sequence). The CDR3 nucleotides are TGTGCCAGCAGCCCTAGAACCAGCGGCAATGAGCAGTTCTTC. Its protein product is CASSPRTSGNEQFF.

The CDR3 nucleotides read TGTGCCAGCAGTTTAAATGCGGAAACTGAAGCTTTCTTT. This sequence encodes CASSLNAETEAFF. The J gene is TRBJ1-1, the V gene TRBV27; no reliable D call. This CDR3 has 13 amino acids. CDR1 is MNHEY, CDR2 SMNVEV, per germline (reference sequence). Trimming took off 2 bases at V and 5 bases at J, with 9 bases between the two ends.

The chain carries TRBV6-2 or TRBV6-3 and TRBJ2-5; D gene unclear. V was clipped by 11 bases and J by 2 bases, with 21 bases between them. The germline CDR1 and CDR2 sequences are MNHEY and SVGEGT. The CDR3 spans 15 residues. The CDR3 nucleotides read TGTGCCGGCAAAACTGTGGGCACCTCGCAAGAGACCCAGTACTTC. This gives the protein CAGKTVGTSQETQYF.

In this sample, this clonotype turned up a few times. The chain combines TRBV25-1 with TRBJ2-3; 8 bases fit TRBD2. The CDR3 sequence is 15 residues long. With 5 bases clipped from V and 0 bases from J, the junction kept 4 bases outside the gene matches. Germline V gene data show CDR1 as MGHDK and CDR2 as SYGVNS. The CDR3 DNA reads TGTGCCAGCAGTCCGAGCGGGAGAAGCACAGATACGCAGTATTTT. Translation gives CASSPSGRSTDTQYF. The full variable domain, its missing parts supplied by reference TRBV25-1 and TRBJ2-3, is EADIYQTPRYLVIGTGKKITLECSQTMGHDKMYWYQQDPGMELHLIHYSYGVNSTEKGDLSSESTVSRIRTEHFPLTLESARPSHTSQYLCASSPSGRSTDTQYFGPGTRLTVL.